This TCR beta chain was captured by sequencing in a study of T cell repertoires in cytomegalovirus infection. TCRdb re-called the reads with MiXCR, one entry per CDR3 protein. The sample includes tens of thousands of distinct CDR3 sequences, 15% to 25% of them seen just once. Trimming took off 2 bases at V and 0 bases at J, with 10 bases between the two ends. CDR1 is SGHTA, CDR2 FQGNSA, per germline. The length of the CDR3 is 16 residues. A remark on this clonotype: Its antigen is unknown.

Whole-study results and caveats: The response measured ex vivo was dominated by TCR beta clonotypes (HLA-C-restricted and CMV-specific).

This chain links TRBV7-2 with TRBJ2-2; no clear D. The clonotype comes from a human donor in good health (CMV status not recorded). Some clones in this sample may be carry-over from other donors' samples. Source: CD8+ T cells from cultured PBMCs, taken from culture after CMV antigen stimulation. The CDR3 spells CASSLYRTTNTGELFF. The CDR3, as DNA: TGTGCCAGCAGCTTATACCGCACCACGAACACCGGGGAGCTGTTTTTT.